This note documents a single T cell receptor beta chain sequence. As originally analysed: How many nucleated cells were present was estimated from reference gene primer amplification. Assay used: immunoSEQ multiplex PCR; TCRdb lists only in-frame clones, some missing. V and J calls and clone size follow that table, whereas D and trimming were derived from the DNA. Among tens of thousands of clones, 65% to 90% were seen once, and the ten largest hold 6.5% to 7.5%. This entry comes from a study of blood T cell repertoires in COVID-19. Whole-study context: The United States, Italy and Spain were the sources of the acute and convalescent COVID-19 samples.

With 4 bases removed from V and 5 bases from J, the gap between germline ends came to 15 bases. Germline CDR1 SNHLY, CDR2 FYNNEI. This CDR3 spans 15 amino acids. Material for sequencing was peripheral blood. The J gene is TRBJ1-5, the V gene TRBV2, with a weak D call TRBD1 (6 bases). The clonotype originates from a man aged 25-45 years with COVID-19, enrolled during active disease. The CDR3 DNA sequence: TGTGCCAGCAGTGTAGAACAGGGAATTTATCAGCCCCAGCATTTT. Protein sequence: CASSVEQGIYQPQHF.